This T cell receptor beta chain was retrieved from a study of CD8 T cells in Susac syndrome (dated by TCRdb to the late 2010s). Background for the entire study: Repertoire sequencing was used to test whether CD8+ T cell activation and differentiation in Susac syndrome was antigen driven.

Notes on this clonotype: Its antigen remains unidentified. No base qualities exist here, and no much larger clone lies one base off it.

Per the germline V gene (reference sequence), SEHNR is the CDR1 and FQNEAQ is the CDR2. The germline V and J ends show losses of 4 bases and 6 bases respectively, and no gene match explains 2 bases of the junction. The CDR3 covers 14 residues, taking in both the cysteine and the phenylalanine. The sequence is cut down to CDR3 DNA, 42 bases in frame from base 1. Peripheral blood CD8+ and CD4+ T cells from healthy donors, Susac syndrome patients and multiple sclerosis patients were profiled by high-throughput TCR beta sequencing. The healthy donors served as controls matched for age and sex. Bulk CD8+ and CD4+ T cells were purified by magnetic negative isolation, while CD8+ TEMRA cells were enriched using FACS. Blood was drawn into EDTA tubes, processed within 24 hours, and PBMCs were isolated by density gradient centrifugation. PBMCs destined for TCR sequencing were cryopreserved in liquid nitrogen and later thawed in a 37 °C water bath. A purity of at least 90% was achieved for sorted or isolated CD4+, CD8+ and CD8+ TEMRA cells.

Broad study findings and their caveats: The number of individuals in the TCR sequencing and HLA analysis was recognized as being relatively small.

RNA was extracted with the RNeasy kit and roughly 0.5 to 1 ug was reverse transcribed using random hexamers. The immunoSEQ multiplex PCR assay, which covers 54 Vbeta and 13 Jbeta segments, was used to amplify TCR beta CDR3 regions. Bias from PCR amplification was corrected by using a synthetic template baseline for primer optimization and for computational correction. Processing in the source paper ran as follows. Reads were assigned to V, D and J genes according to IMGT and analyzed in immunoSEQ Analyzer, with only productive sequences retained. Clonality was computed as one minus Shannon entropy normalized by log2 of the number of productive unique sequences. For each patient and control, public and private clones were evaluated among the 100 most prevalent clones. A clone was defined as Susac-specific if it was absent from the healthy and MS cohorts, from over a thousand published viral clones and from other ImmuneACCESS disease sequences. TCRdb itself trimmed the public reads at Q25 with fastp, ran MiXCR and retained productive beta chains. For every CDR3 protein sequence, its rows merge into one entry that carries the most common genes and DNA. Clone size and V and J calls follow TCRdb, not the original study. In this sample the table shows 160,000 or so distinct CDR3 sequences, about 92% of which occur a single time. The ten largest clones represent 0.065% to 0.1% of the sample.

The chain is encoded by TRBV7-9 joined to TRBJ2-4; a stretch of 11 junction bases matches TRBD2. This receptor was identified in a human donor in good health. The specimen sequenced was CD4+ T cells from PBMCs. The sequence in DNA is TGTGCCAGCAGCTATGGGACTAGCGGAAACATTCAGTACTTC. Its translation reads: CASSYGTSGNIQYF.